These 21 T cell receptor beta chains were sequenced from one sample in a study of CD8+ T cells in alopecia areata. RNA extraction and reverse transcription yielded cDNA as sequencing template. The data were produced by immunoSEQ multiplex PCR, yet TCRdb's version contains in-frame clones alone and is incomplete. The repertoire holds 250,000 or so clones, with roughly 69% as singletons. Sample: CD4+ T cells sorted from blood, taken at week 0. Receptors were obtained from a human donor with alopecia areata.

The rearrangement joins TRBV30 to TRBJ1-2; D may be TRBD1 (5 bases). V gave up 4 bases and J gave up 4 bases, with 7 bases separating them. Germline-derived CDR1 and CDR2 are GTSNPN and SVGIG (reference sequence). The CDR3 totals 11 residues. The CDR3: CAWTQGYGYTF. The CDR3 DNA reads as TGTGCCTGGACCCAGGGCTATGGCTACACCTTC.

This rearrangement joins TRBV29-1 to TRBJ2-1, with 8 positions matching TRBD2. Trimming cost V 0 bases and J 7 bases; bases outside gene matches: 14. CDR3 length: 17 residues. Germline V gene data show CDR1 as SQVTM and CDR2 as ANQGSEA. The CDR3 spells CSVEERGGPGMGNEQFF. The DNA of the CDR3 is TGCAGCGTTGAAGAACGGGGGGGCCCAGGGATGGGGAATGAGCAGTTCTTC.

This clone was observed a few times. CDR3 region: CASRRLAGGADTQYF. CDR3 DNA sequence: TGTGCCAGCAGACGTTTAGCGGGGGGAGCAGATACGCAGTATTTT. This chain connects TRBV6-5 to TRBJ2-3, with 10 bases lining up with TRBD2. Germline V gene lookup returns CDR1 MNHEY and CDR2 SVGAGI. This CDR3 has 15 residues. V shed 6 bases, J shed 4 bases, and the junction held 7 bases outside the gene matches.

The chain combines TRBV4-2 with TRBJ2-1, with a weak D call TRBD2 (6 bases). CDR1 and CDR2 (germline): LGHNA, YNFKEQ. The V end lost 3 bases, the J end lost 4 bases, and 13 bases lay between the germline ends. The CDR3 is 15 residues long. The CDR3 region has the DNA TGTGCCAGCAGCCATAATAGCGGAATATACAATGAGCAGTTCTTC. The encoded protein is CASSHNSGIYNEQFF.

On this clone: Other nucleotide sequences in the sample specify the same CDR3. The CDR3 DNA sequence: TGCAGTGCGTCTCAGGGCTACGAGCAGTACTTC. Protein sequence: CSASQGYEQYF. V is TRBV20-1 and J is TRBJ2-7; TRBD1 is a possible D gene (5 bases). There are 11 residues in the CDR3. Germline lookup yields CDR1 DFQATT and CDR2 SNEGSKA (reference sequence). The V and J ends lost 6 bases and 3 bases respectively, with 9 bases between them.

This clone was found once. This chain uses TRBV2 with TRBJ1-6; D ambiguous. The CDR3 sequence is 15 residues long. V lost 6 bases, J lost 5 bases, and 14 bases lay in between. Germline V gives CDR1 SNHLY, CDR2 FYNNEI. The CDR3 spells CASRLHRGNNSPLHF. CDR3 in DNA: TGTGCCAGCAGGCTCCATCGCGGAAATAATTCACCCCTCCACTTT.

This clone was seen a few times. CDR3 bases: TGCGCCAGCAGCGAAGGGACTAGCGTGGGAGATACGCAGTATTTT. It codes for CASSEGTSVGDTQYF. This chain connects TRBV5-1 to TRBJ2-3, with 10 positions matching TRBD2. Germline V gene data show CDR1 as SGHRS and CDR2 as YFSETQ. The CDR3 covers 15 residues. Trimming cost V 4 bases and J 5 bases; bases outside gene matches: 7.

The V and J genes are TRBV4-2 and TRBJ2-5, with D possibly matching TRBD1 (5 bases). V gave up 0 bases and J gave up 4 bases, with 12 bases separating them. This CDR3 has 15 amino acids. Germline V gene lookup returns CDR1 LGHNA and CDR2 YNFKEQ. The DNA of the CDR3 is TGTGCCAGCAGCCAAGATGGGGCTCAGGGAGAGACCCAGTACTTC. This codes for CASSQDGAQGETQYF.

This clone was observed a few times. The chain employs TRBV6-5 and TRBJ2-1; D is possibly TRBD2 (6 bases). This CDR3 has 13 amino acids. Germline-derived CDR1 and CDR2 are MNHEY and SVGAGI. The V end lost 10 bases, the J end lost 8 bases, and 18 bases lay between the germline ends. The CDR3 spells CATRDSIAYEQFF. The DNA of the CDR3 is TGTGCCACCCGGGACTCGATTGCCTATGAGCAGTTCTTC.

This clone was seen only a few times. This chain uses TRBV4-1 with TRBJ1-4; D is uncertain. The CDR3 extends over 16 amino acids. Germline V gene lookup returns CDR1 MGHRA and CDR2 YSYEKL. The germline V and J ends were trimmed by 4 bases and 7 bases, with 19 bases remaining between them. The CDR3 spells CASSPWKGSTGEKLFF. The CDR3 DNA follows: TGCGCCAGCAGCCCTTGGAAGGGCAGCACTGGTGAAAAACTGTTTTTT.

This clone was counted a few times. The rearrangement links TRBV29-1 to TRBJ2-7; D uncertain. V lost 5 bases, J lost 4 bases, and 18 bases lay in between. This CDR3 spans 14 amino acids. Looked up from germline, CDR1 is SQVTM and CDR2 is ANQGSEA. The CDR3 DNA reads TGCAGCGTTTATACGGGTTCCCTTAGGTACGAGCAGTACTTC. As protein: CSVYTGSLRYEQYF.

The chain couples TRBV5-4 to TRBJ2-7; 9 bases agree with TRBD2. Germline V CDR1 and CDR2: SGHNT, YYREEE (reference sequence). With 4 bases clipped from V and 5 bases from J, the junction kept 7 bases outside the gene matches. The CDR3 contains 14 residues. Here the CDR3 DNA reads TGTGCCAGCAGCCGTCGGACTAGCGTTGACGAGCAGTACTTC. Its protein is CASSRRTSVDEQYF.

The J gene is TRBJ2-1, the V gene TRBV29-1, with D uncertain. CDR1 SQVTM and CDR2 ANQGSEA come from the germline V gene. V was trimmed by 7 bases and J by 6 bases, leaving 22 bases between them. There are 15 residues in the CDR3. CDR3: CSATKGGLGGNEQFF. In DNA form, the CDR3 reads TGCAGCGCCACTAAGGGCGGTCTAGGTGGCAATGAGCAGTTCTTC.

As DNA, the CDR3 is TGCGCCAGCAGTCGACAGGGGTGGGACAATGAGCAGTTCTTC. This codes for CASSRQGWDNEQFF. V usage is TRBV5-1 and J usage is TRBJ2-1; TRBD1 aligns across 8 bases. CDR1 is SGHRS and CDR2 is YFSETQ in the germline V gene. This CDR3 is 14 amino acids long. Trimming removed 5 bases from V and 5 bases from J; junction bases left unmatched: 6.

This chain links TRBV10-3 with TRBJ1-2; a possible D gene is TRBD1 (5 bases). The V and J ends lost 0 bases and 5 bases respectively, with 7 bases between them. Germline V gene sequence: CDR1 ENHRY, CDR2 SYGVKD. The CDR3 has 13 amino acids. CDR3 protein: CAISESGEYGYTF. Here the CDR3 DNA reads TGTGCCATCAGTGAGTCAGGGGAGTATGGCTACACCTTC.

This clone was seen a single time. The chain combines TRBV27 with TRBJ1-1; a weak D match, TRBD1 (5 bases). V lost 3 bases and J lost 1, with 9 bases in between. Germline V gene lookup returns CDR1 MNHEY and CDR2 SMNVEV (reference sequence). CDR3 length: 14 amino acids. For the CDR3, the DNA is TGTGCCAGCAGTTTCGACAGCCGGAACACTGAAGCTTTCTTT. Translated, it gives CASSFDSRNTEAFF.

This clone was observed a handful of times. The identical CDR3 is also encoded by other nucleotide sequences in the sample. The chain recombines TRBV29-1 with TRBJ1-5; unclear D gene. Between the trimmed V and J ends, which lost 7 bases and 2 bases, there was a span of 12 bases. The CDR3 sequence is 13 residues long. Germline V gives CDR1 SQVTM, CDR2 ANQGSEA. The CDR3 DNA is TGCAGCGCGCGAGACGGGGGCAATCAGCCCCAGCATTTT. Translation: CSARDGGNQPQHF.

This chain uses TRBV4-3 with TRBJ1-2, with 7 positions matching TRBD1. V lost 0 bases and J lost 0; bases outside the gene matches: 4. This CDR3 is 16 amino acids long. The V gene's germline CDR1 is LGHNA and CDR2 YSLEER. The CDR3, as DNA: TGCGCCAGCAGCCAAGAGCAACAGGGGACTAACTATGGCTACACCTTC. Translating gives CASSQEQQGTNYGYTF.

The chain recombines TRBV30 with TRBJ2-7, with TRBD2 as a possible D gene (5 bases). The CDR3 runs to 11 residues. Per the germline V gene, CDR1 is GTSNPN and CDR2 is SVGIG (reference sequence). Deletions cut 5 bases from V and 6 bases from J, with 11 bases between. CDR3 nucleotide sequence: TGTGCCTGGCACCGAGGGCGCGAGCAGTACTTC. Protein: CAWHRGREQYF.

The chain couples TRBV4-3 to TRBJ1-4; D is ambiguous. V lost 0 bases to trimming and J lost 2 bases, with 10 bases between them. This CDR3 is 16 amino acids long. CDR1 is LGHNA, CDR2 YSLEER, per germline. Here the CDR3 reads CASSQDRTRTNEKLFF. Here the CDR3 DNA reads TGCGCCAGCAGCCAAGATCGTACAAGGACTAATGAAAAACTGTTTTTT.

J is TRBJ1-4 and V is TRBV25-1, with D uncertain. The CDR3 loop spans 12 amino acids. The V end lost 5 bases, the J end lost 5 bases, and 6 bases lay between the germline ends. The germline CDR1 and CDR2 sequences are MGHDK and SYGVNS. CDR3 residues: CASSMVNEKLFF. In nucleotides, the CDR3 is TGTGCCAGCAGTATGGTGAATGAAAAACTGTTTTTT. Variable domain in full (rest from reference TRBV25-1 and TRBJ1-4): EADIYQTPRYLVIGTGKKITLECSQTMGHDKMYWYQQDPGMELHLIHYSYGVNSTEKGDLSSESTVSRIRTEHFPLTLESARPSHTSQYLCASSMVNEKLFFGSGTQLSVL.